These T cell receptor beta chains were read from a single sample in a study of cytomegalovirus exposure and HLA in healthy donors. Some clones are missing from TCRdb's copy, which holds only in-frame ones; the method was immunoSEQ multiplex PCR. The table shows approximately 71,000 clones, with approximately 75% occurring only once. The material sequenced was PBMCs. All receptors come from a woman in her thirties or forties in good health and CMV-seropositive. Both conserved end residues are trimmed from each CDR3. Each record gives: V gene, J gene, CDR3 protein.

TRBV14	TRBJ1-1	ASSQVYGAEAF
TRBV10-3	TRBJ2-4	AISPDRVAKNIQY
TRBV5-6	TRBJ1-5	ASSLQMGINQPQH
TRBV29-1	TRBJ2-1	SAAGTSLNEQF
TRBV7-8	TRBJ2-1	ASSLTGGNNEQF
TRBV5-4	TRBJ1-1	ASSFGQGGTEAF
TRBV30	TRBJ2-1	AWSVSSGTHEQF
TRBV6-1	TRBJ2-2	ATPSGTSGGELF
TRBV7-7	TRBJ2-7	ASSLRQGDYEQY
TRBV2	TRBJ1-4	ASSGTGGTNEKLF
TRBV2	TRBJ1-3	ASSANRGIHGNTIY
TRBV5-4	TRBJ1-2	ASSLESVGYT
TRBV11-3	TRBJ2-7	ASSLGGDRVYEQY
TRBV11-1	TRBJ1-1	ASSLDPGEAF
TRBV5-4	TRBJ2-3	ASSLDLGWDTQY
TRBV5-1	TRBJ1-6	ASSLDVNSPLH
TRBV30	TRBJ2-3	ACTGESTDTQY
TRBV18	TRBJ1-1	ASSPKDRTMNTEAF
TRBV18	TRBJ1-3	ASSPPNSATSGNTIY
TRBV6-5	TRBJ2-3	ASSYNYRGTDTQY
TRBV5-6	TRBJ1-2	ASSSQGNYGYT
TRBV28	TRBJ1-1	ASKRQGASEAF
TRBV7-9	TRBJ2-7	ASSLTAGGTYEQY
TRBV30	TRBJ2-7	AWRRGEAYEQY
TRBV19	TRBJ1-5	ASGPGRPQH
TRBV7-2	TRBJ2-7	ASSLTGGLYEQY
TRBV6-1	TRBJ2-1	ASSEFGVSL
TRBV6-6	TRBJ1-1	ASSAGQLYTEAF
TRBV2	TRBJ2-3	ASSGGEDTQY
TRBV2	TRBJ1-2	ASSDTGLAGYT
TRBV7-8	TRBJ1-2	ASSLGRGTYGYT
TRBV5-1	TRBJ2-7	ASSLVLGASYEQY
TRBV25-1	TRBJ2-5	ASSEMSGREETQY
TRBV5-4	TRBJ2-3	ASSAPSGVRDTQY
TRBV19	TRBJ2-7	ASSIRAGAAYEQY
TRBV19	TRBJ2-3	ASSETESTDTQY
TRBV5-1	TRBJ2-7	ASSTGPSGGVYEQY
TRBV9	TRBJ1-1	ASSVDGSPGEAF
TRBV6-1	TRBJ1-1	ASSETLLGTGGLNTEAF
TRBV6-5	TRBJ1-4	ASSRGQAEEKLF
TRBV6-4	TRBJ2-3	ASSEGGYSTDTQY
TRBV28	TRBJ1-2	ASHRGTLYGYT
TRBV7-3	TRBJ1-1	ASSLSPGTEAF
TRBV14	TRBJ2-7	ASSLGDKQY
TRBV25-1	TRBJ2-3	ASSEYVRADTQY
TRBV29-1	TRBJ1-1	SSSQGGNTEAF
TRBV30	TRBJ2-1	AWSAGGPPSEQF
TRBV5-1	TRBJ2-7	ASSLGTGSHEQY
TRBV29-1	TRBJ1-2	SGGQRSYGYT
TRBV4-3	TRBJ1-1	ASSQGMMAGATTEAF
TRBV6-5	TRBJ1-1	ASSYLQGGTEAF
TRBV7-2	TRBJ2-1	ASSLNRGDNEQF
TRBV6-1	TRBJ2-2	ASNKDRGRSGELF